The next 13 T cell receptor beta chains were all read from a single sample in a study of regulatory T cells in long-lasting Graves disease. As to time point: newly diagnosed GD, antithyroid drugs for less than 3 months. PBMC-extracted RNA yielded the TCR library. HTBI primers from iRepertoire and Arm-PCR of CDR3 regions yielded the TCR beta libraries. TCRdb reprocessed the multiplex PCR reads with MiXCR, giving one entry per CDR3 protein. Of about 470,000 distinct CDR3 sequences listed, approximately 15% are singletons. These data also featured in a second study, about T cells in Graves' hyperthyroidism and ophthalmopathy.

The starting material was peripheral blood mononuclear cells (PBMCs), obtained at new diagnosis, from a patient treated with antithyroid drugs. The source of these receptors is a woman under 40 with Graves disease.

This clonotype was picked up a small number of times. The chain has TRBV15 and TRBJ2-5; perhaps TRBD1 as D (6 bases). This CDR3 has 15 amino acids. The germline gives CDR1 LNHNV, CDR2 YYDKDF (reference sequence). V was cut by 2 bases and J by 5 bases, with 15 bases left in between. The CDR3 DNA reads as TGTGCCACCAGCAGACCCCAGGGGAGAGGGGAGACCCAGTACTTC. The encoded protein is CATSRPQGRGETQYF.

This clonotype was picked up a small number of times. The chain employs TRBV20-1 and TRBJ2-3, with a weak D call TRBD2 (6 bases). Germline loops: CDR1 DFQATT, CDR2 SNEGSKA (reference sequence). The CDR3 contains 16 residues. V was cut by 0 bases and J by 9 bases, with 22 bases left in between. The CDR3 bases are TGCAGTGCTAGAGATCTGTCGGGACTGGTGTCAGGAACGCAGTATTTT. This sequence encodes CSARDLSGLVSGTQYF.

There are many counts of this clonotype. The rearrangement links TRBV7-9 to TRBJ1-2; the D is unclear. The CDR3 runs to 14 residues. The germline V gene encodes CDR1 SEHNR and CDR2 FQNEAQ (reference sequence). V lost 0 bases and J lost 6, with 11 bases in between. The CDR3 DNA reads as TGTGCCAGCAGCTTAGCAGGGAACCTAGATGGCTACACCTTC. It translates to CASSLAGNLDGYTF.

The chain employs TRBV4-1 and TRBJ1-2; TRBD1 agrees at 7 bases. The J segment lost 3 bases and the V segment lost 6 bases, leaving 10 bases of the junction unmatched. Germline V gene lookup returns CDR1 MGHRA and CDR2 YSYEKL. CDR3 length equals 15 residues. CDR3 loop: CASRPTTGRHYGYTF. DNA for the CDR3: TGCGCCAGCAGACCCACGACAGGGAGGCACTATGGCTACACCTTC.

This clonotype was detected many times. This chain links TRBV11-2 with TRBJ1-1; TRBD1 might be the D (6 bases). CDR3 length: 16 residues. From germline, CDR1 is SGHAT and CDR2 FQNNGV. The V end was cut by 0 bases, the J end by 1 base, with 12 bases between. The CDR3 nucleotides read TGTGCCAGCAGCTTAGATGATCCGACAGGGAACACTGAAGCTTTCTTT. Protein: CASSLDDPTGNTEAFF.

In its sample, this clonotype was seen many times. The genes are TRBV2 and TRBJ1-2; D unresolved. The CDR3 runs 13 residues. Germline CDR1 SNHLY, CDR2 FYNNEI. V was cut by 8 bases and J by 4 bases, with 14 bases left in between. The CDR3 bases are TGTGCCAGCGGATTCGAGCCAGGCTATGGCTACACCTTC. Encoded protein: CASGFEPGYGYTF.

The J gene is TRBJ1-6, the V gene TRBV2; D gene unclear. V gave up 4 bases and J gave up 7 bases, with 8 bases separating them. From germline, CDR1 is SNHLY and CDR2 FYNNEI. This CDR3 contains 13 residues. The CDR3 DNA is TGTGCCAGCAGTGGGCAGGCGAATTCACCCCTCCACTTT. Encoded protein: CASSGQANSPLHF.

The chain uses TRBV10-3 and TRBJ2-1, with TRBD2 matching 8 bases. This CDR3 region has 15 residues. Germline assignment: CDR1 ENHRY and CDR2 SYGVKD. V gave up 1 base and J gave up 7 bases; unmatched junction bases: 6. CDR3 amino acids: CAISEFSGMTNEQFF. CDR3 DNA sequence: TGTGCCATCAGTGAGTTTAGCGGGATGACTAATGAGCAGTTCTTC.

This clonotype came up a few times. The chain joins TRBV9 to TRBJ2-2; perhaps D is TRBD1 or TRBD2 (5 bases each). This CDR3 spans 17 amino acids. The germline CDR1 and CDR2 sequences are SGDLS and YYNGEE. Trimming left V 3 bases short and J 1 base short, with 16 bases between. CDR3: CASSGLPGPKNTGELFF. The CDR3 coding sequence is TGTGCCAGCAGCGGACTACCGGGACCGAAGAACACCGGGGAGCTGTTTTTT.

The V and J genes are TRBV20-1 and TRBJ2-1; D possibly uses TRBD1 or TRBD2 (5 bases each). V was shortened by 6 bases and J by 6 bases, with 21 bases between the two germline ends. The CDR3 sequence is 15 residues long. CDR1 and CDR2 from the germline V gene are DFQATT and SNEGSKA (reference sequence). The DNA of the CDR3 is TGCAGTGCCCACCCCCCGCTCGGGACCCGCAATGAGCAGTTCTTC. Amino acid sequence: CSAHPPLGTRNEQFF.

The rearrangement links TRBV24-1 to TRBJ2-1; D unresolved. This CDR3 contains 14 residues. The germline V gene encodes CDR1 KGHDR and CDR2 SFDVKD. The V gene lost 8 bases and the J gene lost 3 bases, with 13 bases spanning the gap. CDR3 nucleotides: TGTGCCACCACCGAGGACCCCATCTACAATGAGCAGTTCTTC. As protein: CATTEDPIYNEQFF.

The rearrangement links TRBV5-1 to TRBJ2-7; tentative D call: TRBD2 (6 bases). The CDR3 covers 14 residues. Germline lookup yields CDR1 SGHRS and CDR2 YFSETQ. Trimming cost V 5 bases and J 2 bases, with 14 bases left between them. Written as DNA, the CDR3 is TGCGCCAGCAGTCCCGGACTACCGGCCTACGAGCAGTACTTC. This codes for CASSPGLPAYEQYF.

The sample holds many counts of this clonotype. The chain carries TRBV3-1 and TRBJ2-7; D is uncertain. Germline V gives CDR1 LGHDT, CDR2 YNNKEL (reference sequence). This CDR3 contains 13 residues. V lost 1 base to trimming and J lost 7 bases, with 11 bases between them. The CDR3 region has the DNA TGTGCCAGCAGCCAAGCCGCCTCTTGGGAGCAGTACTTC. Protein: CASSQAASWEQYF.